The clone carrying this T cell receptor beta chain is deemed medium-sized (0.01 to 0.1%) by its frequency. Its antigen is as yet unknown. TRB rearrangements were amplified by touch-down multiplex PCR with mixed TRB-A/B primers. TCRdb reprocessed the multiplex PCR reads and stores each CDR3 protein as one record, lacking DNA. This sample contains approximately 12,000 distinct CDR3 sequences. The data belong to a study of T cell clusters in autoimmune cytopenias. Overall study findings and caveats: The T cell clusters were defined only in silico, without experimental functional validation. The cluster-lack signature was not seen for secondary cytopenia versus chronic lymphocytic leukemia.

Each sample's input was approximately 270 ng genomic DNA, some 40,000 genome equivalents. CDR1 SGHNT and CDR2 YYREEE come from the germline V gene (reference sequence). This CDR3 has 12 residues. The J gene is TRBJ2-7, the V gene TRBV5-4. The source is a human donor with an autoimmune cytopenia or autoimmune hepatitis (not recorded which). Sequenced material: peripheral blood. CDR3 sequence reads: CASSLRYNEQYF.